What follows are 2 T cell receptor beta chains derived from one specimen sequenced in a study of cytomegalovirus exposure and HLA in healthy donors. Both 60 Vbeta primers and 13 Jbeta primers went into the PCR. Profiling relied on immunoSEQ multiplex PCR, and the TCRdb table lists in-frame clones only, not all of them. The table gives roughly 120,000 clones; the top ten clones make up around 4% of it. Material: PBMCs. The receptors were sampled from a man between 18 and 29 years old in good health and CMV-seronegative.

This chain connects TRBV5-1 to TRBJ2-1, with TRBD2 matching 10 bases. Per the germline V gene, CDR1 is SGHRS and CDR2 is YFSETQ. V lost 2 bases and J lost 5; bases outside the gene matches: 4. The CDR3 extends over 15 amino acids. The CDR3 loop is CASSLGAGGDNEQFF. The CDR3 nucleotides read TGCGCCAGCAGCTTAGGAGCGGGAGGGGACAATGAGCAGTTCTTC.

The rearrangement joins TRBV5-1 to TRBJ1-3; 8 bases are a match to TRBD1. In germline, CDR1 is SGHRS, CDR2 YFSETQ. V gave up 0 bases and J gave up 3 bases; unmatched junction bases: 8. The CDR3 is made up of 17 amino acids. The CDR3, as DNA: TGCGCCAGCAGCTTGGGACAGGGGAATAATATTGGAAACACCATATATTTT. This gives the protein CASSLGQGNNIGNTIYF.